These 15 T cell receptor beta chains came from one sample sequenced in a study of CD8+CD57+ T cells in acquired aplastic anemia. The TCR beta profiling, which covered VDJ combination and CDR3 sequence, was carried out using genomic DNA as the template. TCRdb used MiXCR to reprocess the reads, holding one entry per CDR3 protein. The table lists tens of thousands of distinct CDR3 sequences, about 77% of them singletons. What was sequenced was sorted CD4+, CD8+, or CD8+CD57+ T cells (not recorded which) from PBMCs. Receptor source: a human donor in good health, serving as a control.

This rearrangement joins TRBV2 to TRBJ1-2, with D maybe TRBD1 (6 bases). V gave up 9 bases and J gave up 9 bases, with 26 bases separating them. The V gene's germline CDR1 is SNHLY and CDR2 FYNNEI. This CDR3 is 15 amino acids long. This CDR3 is CASLLFQDSTGSYTF. The CDR3 DNA reads as TGTGCCAGTCTGCTTTTCCAGGACAGTACCGGGAGCTACACCTTC.

This clonotype occurred once. The CDR3 sequence is CASSEGVYSNQPQHF. The CDR3 DNA reads as TGTGCCAGCAGTGAAGGGGTTTACAGCAATCAGCCCCAGCATTTT. The chain recombines TRBV2 with TRBJ1-5, with unresolved D. This CDR3 is 15 amino acids long. V lost 1 base and J lost 1, with 8 bases in between. Germline CDR1 reads SNHLY; CDR2 reads FYNNEI.

The V and J genes are TRBV15 and TRBJ2-5; D uncertain. Germline values: CDR1 LNHNV, CDR2 YYDKDF (reference sequence). Trimming took 0 bases from V and 5 from J, leaving 10 bases between them. CDR3 length equals 14 residues. CDR3 coding DNA: TGTGCCACCAGCAGAGAAGGCATTTGGGAGACCCAGTACTTC. Amino acid sequence: CATSREGIWETQYF.

The J gene is TRBJ2-1, the V gene TRBV10-3, with D uncertain. Between the trimmed V and J ends, which lost 8 bases and 0 bases, there was a span of 17 bases. The CDR3 totals 16 residues. Germline CDR1 is ENHRY and CDR2 is SYGVKD. The CDR3 protein is CAIGLSTTSSYNEQFF. CDR3 in DNA: TGTGCCATCGGGCTCAGTACTACGAGCTCCTACAATGAGCAGTTCTTC.

The chain employs TRBV29-1 and TRBJ1-2; 8 nucleotides line up with TRBD1. The V and J ends lost 6 bases and 8 bases, in that order; junction bases with no gene match: 20. CDR1 is SQVTM and CDR2 is ANQGSEA in the germline V gene. This CDR3 spans 16 amino acids. The CDR3 sequence is CSVLTPGGAGVGGYTF. CDR3 coding DNA: TGCAGCGTCCTAACCCCAGGGGGCGCCGGAGTTGGGGGCTACACCTTC.

Only one count was recorded for this clonotype. The genes are TRBV19 and TRBJ1-2; D is perhaps TRBD1 (5 bases). Germline CDR1 LNHDA, CDR2 SQIVND (reference sequence). The CDR3 length is 14 residues. Trimming pared 7 bases from V and 2 bases from J, leaving 14 bases between. For the CDR3, the DNA is TGTGCCAGTATGGTACAGGAAGAGAACTATGGCTACACCTTC. Translation: CASMVQEENYGYTF.

This clonotype was counted between two and nine times. The chain combines TRBV2 with TRBJ2-5; D is perhaps TRBD2 (5 bases). Germline CDR1 and CDR2: SNHLY and FYNNEI. This CDR3 contains 14 residues. Trimming left V 11 bases short and J 0 bases short, with 16 bases between. The DNA for the CDR3 is TGTGCCTCCTGTGAGGGCGGGTACCAAGAGACCCAGTACTTC. The encoded protein is CASCEGGYQETQYF.

As concerns this clonotype: This likely comes from a read error, as the CDR3 has no conserved phenylalanine or tryptophan at its end. The V gene is TRBV19, the J gene TRBJ1-2, with D maybe TRBD1 (5 bases). V was cut by 3 bases and J by 4 bases, with 12 bases left in between. This CDR3 region has 14 residues. Germline CDR1 and CDR2: LNHDA and SQIVND (reference sequence). Written as DNA, the CDR3 is TGTGCCAGTAGTATTAACACGAGGGGCTATGGCTACACCCTC. Its protein product is CASSINTRGYGYTL.

The CDR3 coding sequence is TGTGCCAGTAGTATACCTAAATTCCTGGGGGAGCAGTTCTTC. Translated: CASSIPKFLGEQFF. This sequence joins TRBV19 and TRBJ2-1, with no clear D. CDR1 LNHDA and CDR2 SQIVND come from the germline V gene (reference sequence). This CDR3 has 14 amino acids. Trimming shortened V by 2 bases and J by 10 bases, and 15 bases separated the two germline ends.

The genes are TRBV7-3 and TRBJ2-5, with 7 bases aligning to TRBD2. Trimming removed 2 bases from V and 2 bases from J; junction bases left unmatched: 2. Germline CDR1 is SGHTA and CDR2 is FQGTGA. CDR3 length: 14 residues. CDR3 protein: CASSLQGGQETQYF. The DNA for the CDR3 is TGTGCCAGCAGCTTACAGGGAGGGCAAGAGACCCAGTACTTC.

The chain carries TRBV19 and TRBJ2-1; D not certain. This CDR3 has 12 amino acids. V dropped 4 bases and J dropped 6 bases, with 7 bases sitting between them. Per the germline V gene, CDR1 is LNHDA and CDR2 is SQIVND (reference sequence). The CDR3 sequence is CASSTRGNEQFF. The CDR3 nucleotides are TGTGCCAGTAGTACCAGAGGCAATGAGCAGTTCTTC.

The rearrangement links TRBV10-3 to TRBJ2-3, with D possibly being TRBD2 (6 bases). The germline V and J ends were trimmed by 4 bases and 1 base, with 12 bases remaining between them. CDR3 length: 15 amino acids. Germline V gene lookup returns CDR1 ENHRY and CDR2 SYGVKD. The CDR3 loop reads CAISAAGGGTDTQYF. CDR3 in DNA: TGTGCCATCAGTGCTGCCGGGGGAGGCACAGATACGCAGTATTTT.

The chain is built from TRBV2 and TRBJ1-1; D gene ambiguous. Trimming removed 6 bases from V and 0 bases from J, with 14 bases in between. Germline V gene data show CDR1 as SNHLY and CDR2 as FYNNEI. The CDR3 contains 15 residues. For the CDR3, the DNA is TGTGCCAGCAGGACATCGGGTCGGATGAACACTGAAGCTTTCTTT. It is translated as CASRTSGRMNTEAFF.

The rearrangement joins TRBV15 to TRBJ1-1; a possible D gene is TRBD1 (6 bases). This CDR3 contains 13 residues. Germline V gives CDR1 LNHNV, CDR2 YYDKDF (reference sequence). Deletions cut 5 bases from V and 5 bases from J, with 12 bases between. The CDR3 sequence is CATSPGRGTEAFF. The CDR3 DNA is TGTGCCACCAGCCCCGGGAGGGGGACTGAAGCTTTCTTT.

The J gene is TRBJ1-1, the V gene TRBV29-1; perhaps TRBD1 as D (6 bases). This CDR3 is built from 12 residues. Trimming shortened V by 3 bases and J by 6 bases, and 11 bases separated the two germline ends. The germline V gene encodes CDR1 SQVTM and CDR2 ANQGSEA. CDR3 amino acids: CSVEWGGAEAFF. As DNA, the CDR3 is TGCAGCGTTGAGTGGGGGGGCGCTGAAGCTTTCTTT.